Listed below are T cell receptor beta chains from one sample, sequenced in a study of T cells in tumors after PD-1 blockade. This table comes from immunoSEQ multiplex PCR, and its TCRdb copy is limited to in-frame clones, with some not included. The sample includes roughly 19,000 clones, approximately 78% of them seen just once. The material sequenced was PBMCs, taken before anti-PD-1 treatment. These receptors were obtained from a human donor with basal cell carcinoma. The CDR3 runs from the conserved cysteine through the conserved F or W. Each record gives: D gene, clone size, J gene, V gene, CDR3 DNA, CDR3 protein. The D gene is left open where the match is weak. Clone size is not always given. Where it is, it says once, few, many or a class for expanded clones.

- | - | TRBJ1-2 | TRBV5-6 | TGTGCCAGCAGCTTGGGGGGACTTGCCGATGGCTACACCTTC | CASSLGGLADGYTF
- | - | TRBJ2-2 | TRBV9 | TGTGCCAGCAGCGTAGGGACAGCCACCGGGGAGCTGTTTTTT | CASSVGTATGELFF
TRBD2 | - | TRBJ2-2 | TRBV5-4 | TGTGCCAGCAGCTATAAATCGACAGCGGGGGGGCCGTCCACCGGGGAGCTGTTTTTT | CASSYKSTAGGPSTGELFF
TRBD2 | - | TRBJ2-4 | TRBV20-1 | TGCAGTGCTAGTCAGACTAGCGGGGGGGCCTGGGACAAAAACATTCAGTACTTC | CSASQTSGGAWDKNIQYF
- | - | TRBJ1-1 | TRBV7-9 | TGTGCCAGCAGCTTTGTTGAGGCAGTTGCTGAAGCTTTCTTT | CASSFVEAVAEAFF
- | - | TRBJ1-1 | TRBV19 | TGTGCCAGTAGTATAAGGGCTCACAGGAACACTGAAGCTTTCTTT | CASSIRAHRNTEAFF
- | - | TRBJ1-4 | TRBV4-1 | TGCGCCAGCAGCCAAGATGGAAACACCCCACAGGGTGAAAAACTGTTTTTT | CASSQDGNTPQGEKLFF
- | - | TRBJ1-4 | TRBV9 | TGTGCCAGCGCCGGACAAGACAATGAAAAACTGTTTTTT | CASAGQDNEKLFF
- | - | TRBJ1-1 | TRBV11-3 | TGTGCCAGCAGCCGGACAGCGAACACTGAAGCTTTCTTT | CASSRTANTEAFF
- | - | TRBJ2-7 | TRBV5-6 | TGTGCCAGCAGCTTCAAATACGAGCAGTACTTC | CASSFKYEQYF
- | few | TRBJ2-7 | TRBV20-1 | TGCAGTGCCCCCGGAGCCTACGAGCAGTACTTC | CSAPGAYEQYF
- | few | TRBJ1-4 | TRBV19 | TGTGCCAGTAGTATCCGAGGGGAAAAACTGTTTTTT | CASSIRGEKLFF
- | few | TRBJ1-6 | TRBV7-9 | TGTGCCAGCAGCTTCGGGGTTAAGAATTCACCCCTCCACTTT | CASSFGVKNSPLHF
- | - | TRBJ2-6 | TRBV18 | TGTGCCAGCTCATGGACGATCTCTGGGGCCAACGTCCTGACTTTC | CASSWTISGANVLTF
- | - | TRBJ1-6 | TRBV19 | TGTGCCAGTAGTAAGGGAGTCGGCCTGGATTCACCCCTCCACTTT | CASSKGVGLDSPLHF
TRBD1 | - | TRBJ1-1 | TRBV19 | TGTGCCACTAAGAAGACAGGGCTGAACACTGAAGCTTTCTTT | CATKKTGLNTEAFF
- | - | TRBJ1-2 | TRBV30 | TGTGCCTGGAATCCATCGGGAAACTATGGCTACACCTTC | CAWNPSGNYGYTF
- | - | TRBJ1-2 | TRBV29-1 | TGCAGCGTTGGTCAGGGTAACTATGGCTACACCTTC | CSVGQGNYGYTF
TRBD2 | - | TRBJ2-1 | TRBV2 | TGTGCCTGCAGTCAAGGGGGGGCGCGGGAGGGGAGCTCCTACAATGAGCAGTTCTTC | CACSQGGAREGSSYNEQFF
- | - | TRBJ1-6 | TRBV30 | TGTGCCTGGAGTGAGGGTTTATCGGATTCACCCCTCCACTTT | CAWSEGLSDSPLHF
- | few | TRBJ2-1 | TRBV24-1 | TGTGCCACCAGTGATCCCCGGGACGGCGTCACCTACAATGAGCAGTTCTTC | CATSDPRDGVTYNEQFF
TRBD1 | few | TRBJ2-3 | TRBV25-1 | TGTGCCAGCAGTGAAATGGGACAGATAGATACGCAGTATTTT | CASSEMGQIDTQYF
- | once | TRBJ2-3 | TRBV4-1 | TGCGCCAGCAGCCAAGCTCGCGGGCCTAGCACAGATACGCAGTATTTT | CASSQARGPSTDTQYF
- | - | TRBJ2-3 | TRBV19 | TGTGCCGGCCATTCGGGACAACACGGGGATACGCAGTATTTT | CAGHSGQHGDTQYF
TRBD1 | few | TRBJ2-7 | TRBV5-1 | TGCGCCAGCAGCGCAGGACAGGGGGCCTACGAGCAGTACTTC | CASSAGQGAYEQYF
TRBD1 | - | TRBJ1-1 | TRBV7-9 | TGTGCCAGCAGCCGCGTTACGGACAGGGTTTTGGTACGGACTGAAGCTTTCTTT | CASSRVTDRVLVRTEAFF
TRBD1 | few | TRBJ2-3 | TRBV5-5 | TGTGCCAGCAGCTCGACAGGGGTTCCCTTCCTGTCTAGCACAGATACGCAGTATTTT | CASSSTGVPFLSSTDTQYF
- | - | TRBJ2-7 | TRBV5-1 | TGCGCCAGCAGCCCGGGGGTCTACCCACCTGCAAAATACGAGCAGTACTTC | CASSPGVYPPAKYEQYF
TRBD1 | - | TRBJ1-5 | TRBV12-5 | TGTGCTAGTACTAATCGTCCAGGGGGACGCAATCAGCCCCAGCATTTT | CASTNRPGGRNQPQHF
- | - | TRBJ2-3 | TRBV9 | TGTGCCAGCAGCCCCTCGGCCGGGACCGCAGATACGCAGTATTTT | CASSPSAGTADTQYF
TRBD2 | - | TRBJ2-3 | TRBV5-1 | TGCGCCAGCAGCTTGACTAGCGGGAGGGTGCGCACAGATACGCAGTATTTT | CASSLTSGRVRTDTQYF
TRBD2 | - | TRBJ2-5 | TRBV6-5 | TGTGCCAGCAGGAGAACTAGCGCAGAGACCCAGTACTTC | CASRRTSAETQYF
- | - | TRBJ1-2 | TRBV5-4 | TGTGCCAGCAGCCCGCGACCTCTCGGGGACTATGGCTACACCTTC | CASSPRPLGDYGYTF
- | once | TRBJ1-1 | TRBV30 | TGTGCCTGGAGTCAAGGGAGGACTGAAGCTTTCTTT | CAWSQGRTEAFF
- | - | TRBJ2-5 | TRBV19 | TGTGCCAGTAGTATAGTACCAGTCTGCAGGGCGCTGCAGGGGTATATCTGGGAGGCCCAGTACTTC | CASSIVPVCRALQGYIWEAQYF
- | - | TRBJ1-5 | TRBV5-1 | TGCGCCAGCAGCTCCGGACAGCTCAATCAGCCCCAGCATTTT | CASSSGQLNQPQHF
- | - | TRBJ1-6 | TRBV29-1 | TGCAGCAAGGGGGGAGTTATGCTTCACCCCCTCCACTTT | CSKGGVMLHPLHF
TRBD2 | medium-sized | TRBJ2-1 | TRBV2 | TGTGCCAGCTGTTACGGGGGGGCGGGGGAGGGGAGCTCCTACAATGAGCAGTTCTTC | CASCYGGAGEGSSYNEQFF
- | - | TRBJ1-2 | TRBV9 | TGTGCCAGCAGGGACGTGACAGAATTTAACTATGGCTACACCTTC | CASRDVTEFNYGYTF
TRBD1 | - | TRBJ2-2 | TRBV6-4 | TGTGCCAGCAGGCTGGACAGGGTGACCGGGGAGCTGTTTTTT | CASRLDRVTGELFF
TRBD2 | - | TRBJ2-4 | TRBV6-4 | TGTGCCAGCAGTGACTCGGCTAGCGGGAGGCCCCTAGCCAAAAACATTCAGTACTTC | CASSDSASGRPLAKNIQYF